Sequencing of this T cell receptor beta chain was carried out in a study of blood T cell repertoires in COVID-19. At the level of the study: The samples span acute and convalescent COVID-19 from the United States, Italy and Spain.

This CDR3 has 13 residues. CDR1 and CDR2 (germline): SGHVS, FQNEAQ. The V end lost 3 bases, the J end lost 4 bases, and 6 bases lay between the germline ends. The assay was immunoSEQ multiplex PCR, and TCRdb's table has in-frame clones only and misses some. The repertoire holds roughly 68,000 clones, roughly nine tenths seen once, with roughly 5% in the top ten. This chain uses TRBV7-8 with TRBJ2-2; D is undetermined. The TCR was taken from a woman between 50 and 59 years old with active COVID-19. The sample taken for sequencing was peripheral blood. The CDR3 spells CASSFSVTGELFF. CDR3 sequence (DNA): TGTGCCAGCAGCTTTTCGGTCACCGGGGAGCTGTTTTTT.